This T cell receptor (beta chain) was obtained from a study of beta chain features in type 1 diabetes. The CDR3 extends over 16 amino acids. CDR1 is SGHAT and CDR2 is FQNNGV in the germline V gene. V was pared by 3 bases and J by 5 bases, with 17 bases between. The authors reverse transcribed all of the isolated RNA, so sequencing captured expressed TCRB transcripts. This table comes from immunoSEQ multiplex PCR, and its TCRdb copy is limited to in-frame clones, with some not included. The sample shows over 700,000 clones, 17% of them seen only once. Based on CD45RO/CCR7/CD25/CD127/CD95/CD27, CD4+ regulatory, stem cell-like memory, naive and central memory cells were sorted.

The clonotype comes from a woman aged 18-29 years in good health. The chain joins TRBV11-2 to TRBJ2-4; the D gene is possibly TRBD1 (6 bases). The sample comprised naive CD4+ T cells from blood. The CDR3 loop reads CASSLGTLGWENIQYF. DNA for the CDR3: TGTGCCAGCAGCTTGGGGACACTCGGGTGGGAAAACATTCAGTACTTC.